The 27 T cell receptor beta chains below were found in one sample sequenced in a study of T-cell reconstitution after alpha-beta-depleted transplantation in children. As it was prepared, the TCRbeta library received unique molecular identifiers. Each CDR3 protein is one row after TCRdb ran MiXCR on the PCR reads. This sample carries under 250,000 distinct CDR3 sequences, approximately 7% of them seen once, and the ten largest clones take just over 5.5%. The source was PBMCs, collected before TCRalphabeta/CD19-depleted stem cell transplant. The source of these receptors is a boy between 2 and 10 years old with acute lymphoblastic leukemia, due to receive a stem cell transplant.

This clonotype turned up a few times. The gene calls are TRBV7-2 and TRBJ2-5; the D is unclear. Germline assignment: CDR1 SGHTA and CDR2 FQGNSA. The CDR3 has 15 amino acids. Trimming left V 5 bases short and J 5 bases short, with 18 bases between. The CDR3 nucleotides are TGTGCCAGCAGCCTCCTTCTGAACCGGCGGGAGACCCAGTACTTC. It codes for CASSLLLNRRETQYF.

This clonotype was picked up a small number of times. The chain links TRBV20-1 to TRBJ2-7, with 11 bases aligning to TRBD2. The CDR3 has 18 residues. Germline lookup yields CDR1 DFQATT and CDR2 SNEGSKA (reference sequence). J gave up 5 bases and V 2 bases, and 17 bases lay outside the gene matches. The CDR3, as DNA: TGCAGTGCTAGACGGGTCTTTAAGGTGACTAGCGGGATCCACGAGCAGTACTTC. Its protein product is CSARRVFKVTSGIHEQYF.

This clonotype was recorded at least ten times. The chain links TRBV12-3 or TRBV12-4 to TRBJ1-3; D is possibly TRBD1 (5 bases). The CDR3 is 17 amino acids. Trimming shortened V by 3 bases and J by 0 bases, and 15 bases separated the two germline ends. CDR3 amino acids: CASSFSGGGGSGNTIYF. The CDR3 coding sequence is TGTGCCAGCAGTTTCTCGGGCGGGGGAGGCTCTGGAAACACCATATATTTT.

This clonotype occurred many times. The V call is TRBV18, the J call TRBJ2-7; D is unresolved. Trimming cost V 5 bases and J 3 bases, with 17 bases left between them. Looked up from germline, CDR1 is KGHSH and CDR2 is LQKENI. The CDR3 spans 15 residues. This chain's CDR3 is CASSELPSGNYEQYF. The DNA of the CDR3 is TGTGCCAGCTCAGAATTGCCTAGTGGAAACTACGAGCAGTACTTC.

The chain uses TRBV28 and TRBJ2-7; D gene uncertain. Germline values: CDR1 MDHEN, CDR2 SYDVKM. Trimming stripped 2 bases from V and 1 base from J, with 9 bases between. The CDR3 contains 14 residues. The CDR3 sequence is CASSLPVRSYEQYF. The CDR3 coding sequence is TGTGCCAGCAGTTTACCCGTTCGGTCCTACGAGCAGTACTTC.

CDR3 DNA sequence: TGTGCCAGCAGCCGAGGCCCCCACACCCTTGGAAACACCATATATTTT. Its protein is CASSRGPHTLGNTIYF. The V call is TRBV9, the J call TRBJ1-3; D is unresolved. CDR3 length equals 16 residues. Germline-derived CDR1 and CDR2 are SGDLS and YYNGEE. The germline V and J ends were trimmed by 4 bases and 3 bases, with 17 bases remaining between them.

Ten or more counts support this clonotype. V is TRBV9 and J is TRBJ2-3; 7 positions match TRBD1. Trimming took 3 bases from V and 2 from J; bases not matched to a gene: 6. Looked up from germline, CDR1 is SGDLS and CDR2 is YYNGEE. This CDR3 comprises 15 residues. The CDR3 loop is CASSEHRGSTDTQYF. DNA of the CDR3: TGTGCCAGCAGCGAACACAGGGGATCCACAGATACGCAGTATTTT.

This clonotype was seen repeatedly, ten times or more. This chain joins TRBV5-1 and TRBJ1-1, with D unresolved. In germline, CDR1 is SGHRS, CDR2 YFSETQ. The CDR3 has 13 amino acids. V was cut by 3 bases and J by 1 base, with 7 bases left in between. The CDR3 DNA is TGCGCCAGCAGCTGGGGAGGGAACACTGAAGCTTTCTTT. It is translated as CASSWGGNTEAFF. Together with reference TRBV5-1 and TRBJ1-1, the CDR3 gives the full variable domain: KAGVTQTPRYLIKTRGQQVTLSCSPISGHRSVSWYQQTPGQGLQFLFEYFSETQRNKGNFPGRFSGRQFSNSRSEMNVSTLELGDSALYLCASSWGGNTEAFFGQGTRLTVV.

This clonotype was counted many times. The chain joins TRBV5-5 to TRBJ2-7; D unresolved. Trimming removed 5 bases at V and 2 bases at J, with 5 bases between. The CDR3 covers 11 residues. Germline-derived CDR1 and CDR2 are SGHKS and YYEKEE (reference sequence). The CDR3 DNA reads TGTGCCAGCAGTTACACCTACGAGCAGTACTTC. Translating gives CASSYTYEQYF.

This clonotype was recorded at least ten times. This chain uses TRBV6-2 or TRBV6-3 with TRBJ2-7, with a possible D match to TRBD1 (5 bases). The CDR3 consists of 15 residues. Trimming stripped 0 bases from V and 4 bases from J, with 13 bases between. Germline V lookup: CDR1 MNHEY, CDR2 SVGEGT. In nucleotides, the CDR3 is TGTGCCAGCAGTTACTCGAGATCAGGGCAGTACGAGCAGTACTTC. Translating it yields CASSYSRSGQYEQYF.

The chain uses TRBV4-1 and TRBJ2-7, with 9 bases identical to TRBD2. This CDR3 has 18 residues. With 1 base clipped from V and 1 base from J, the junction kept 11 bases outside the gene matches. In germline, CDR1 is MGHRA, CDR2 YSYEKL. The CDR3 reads CASSQGPFSGGDSYEQYF. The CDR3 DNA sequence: TGCGCCAGCAGCCAAGGCCCCTTTAGCGGGGGTGATTCCTACGAGCAGTACTTC.

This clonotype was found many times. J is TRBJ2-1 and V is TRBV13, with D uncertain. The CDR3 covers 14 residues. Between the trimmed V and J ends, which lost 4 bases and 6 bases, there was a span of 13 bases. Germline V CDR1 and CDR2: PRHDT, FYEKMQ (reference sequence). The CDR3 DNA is TGTGCCAGCAGCTCCCCCTTTTCTCCCAATGAGCAGTTCTTC. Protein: CASSSPFSPNEQFF. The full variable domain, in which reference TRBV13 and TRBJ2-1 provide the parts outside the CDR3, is AAGVIQSPRHLIKEKRETATLKCYPIPRHDTVYWYQQGPGQDPQFLISFYEKMQSDKGSIPDRFSAQQFSDYHSELNMSSLELGDSALYFCASSSPFSPNEQFFGPGTRLTVL.

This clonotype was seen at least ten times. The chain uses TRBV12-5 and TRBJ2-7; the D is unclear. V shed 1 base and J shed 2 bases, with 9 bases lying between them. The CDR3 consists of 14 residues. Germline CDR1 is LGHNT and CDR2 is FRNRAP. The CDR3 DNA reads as TGTGCTAGTGGTTTGGGGACCGCTACCTACGAGCAGTACTTC. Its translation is CASGLGTATYEQYF.

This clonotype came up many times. The CDR3 DNA is TGCAGTGCTAGAAGCCCAGCGGGGGCTACAGATACGCAGTATTTT. It is translated as CSARSPAGATDTQYF. V is TRBV20-1 and J is TRBJ2-3; 8 bases are a match to TRBD2. Looked up from germline, CDR1 is DFQATT and CDR2 is SNEGSKA (reference sequence). CDR3 size: 15 residues. V lost 2 bases, J lost 3 bases, and 7 bases stayed unmatched.

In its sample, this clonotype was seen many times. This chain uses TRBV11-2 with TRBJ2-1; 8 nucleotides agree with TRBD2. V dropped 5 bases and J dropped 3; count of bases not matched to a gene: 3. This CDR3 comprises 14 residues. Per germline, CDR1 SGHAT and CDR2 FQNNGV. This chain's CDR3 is CASSLGGVYNEQFF. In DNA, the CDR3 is TGTGCCAGCAGCCTCGGGGGGGTCTACAATGAGCAGTTCTTC.

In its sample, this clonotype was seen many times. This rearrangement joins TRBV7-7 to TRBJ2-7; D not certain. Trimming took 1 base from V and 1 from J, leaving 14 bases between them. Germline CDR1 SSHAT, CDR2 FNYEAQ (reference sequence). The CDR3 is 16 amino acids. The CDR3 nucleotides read TGTGCCAGCAGCTTAGTTACTGGGCCTCGGTCCTACGAGCAGTACTTC. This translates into CASSLVTGPRSYEQYF.

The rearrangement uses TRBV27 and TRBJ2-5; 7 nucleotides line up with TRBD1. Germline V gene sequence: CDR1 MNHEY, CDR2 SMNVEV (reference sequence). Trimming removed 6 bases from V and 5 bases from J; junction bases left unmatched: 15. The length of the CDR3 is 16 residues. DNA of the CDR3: TGTGCCAGCAGGCACAGGGGTCTAGGGGGATTGGAGACCCAGTACTTC. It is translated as CASRHRGLGGLETQYF.

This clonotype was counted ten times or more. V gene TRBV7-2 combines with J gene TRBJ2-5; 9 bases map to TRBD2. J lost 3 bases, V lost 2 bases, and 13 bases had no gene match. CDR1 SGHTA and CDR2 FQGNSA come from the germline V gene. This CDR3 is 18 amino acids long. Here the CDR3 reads CASSLFTLAGPPKETQYF. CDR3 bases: TGTGCCAGCAGCTTATTCACGCTAGCGGGACCACCTAAAGAGACCCAGTACTTC.

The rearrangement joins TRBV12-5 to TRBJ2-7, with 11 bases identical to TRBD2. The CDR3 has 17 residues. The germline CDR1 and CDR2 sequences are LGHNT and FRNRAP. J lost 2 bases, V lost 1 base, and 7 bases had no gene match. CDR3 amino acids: CASGLALLAGDTYEQYF. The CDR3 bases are TGTGCTAGTGGTTTGGCTCTACTAGCGGGGGATACCTACGAGCAGTACTTC.

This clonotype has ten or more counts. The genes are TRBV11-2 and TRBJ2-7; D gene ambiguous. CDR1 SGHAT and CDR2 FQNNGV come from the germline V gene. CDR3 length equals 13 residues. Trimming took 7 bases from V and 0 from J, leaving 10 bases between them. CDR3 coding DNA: TGTGCCAGCACCACCTCTGGCTCCTACGAGCAGTACTTC. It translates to CASTTSGSYEQYF.

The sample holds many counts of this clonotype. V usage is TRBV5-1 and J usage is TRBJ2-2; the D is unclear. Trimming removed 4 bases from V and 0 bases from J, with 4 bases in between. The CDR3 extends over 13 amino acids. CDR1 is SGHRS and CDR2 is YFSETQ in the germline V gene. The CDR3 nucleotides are TGCGCCAGCAGCCAATCGAACACCGGGGAGCTGTTTTTT. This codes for CASSQSNTGELFF.

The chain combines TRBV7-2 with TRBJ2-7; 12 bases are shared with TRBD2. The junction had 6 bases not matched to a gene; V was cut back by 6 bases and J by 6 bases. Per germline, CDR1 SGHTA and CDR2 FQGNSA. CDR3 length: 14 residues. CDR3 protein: CASRPSGGATEQYF. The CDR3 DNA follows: TGTGCCAGCAGACCTAGCGGGGGGGCCACCGAGCAGTACTTC.

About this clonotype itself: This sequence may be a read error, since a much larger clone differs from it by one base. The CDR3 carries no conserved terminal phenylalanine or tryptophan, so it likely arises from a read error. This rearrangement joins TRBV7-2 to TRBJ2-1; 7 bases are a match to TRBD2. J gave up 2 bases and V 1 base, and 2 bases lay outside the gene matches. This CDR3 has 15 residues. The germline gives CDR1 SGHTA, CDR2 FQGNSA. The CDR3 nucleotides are TGTGCCAGCAGCTTAGAACTAGCGCCCTACAATGAGCAGTTCTAC. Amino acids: CASSLELAPYNEQFY.

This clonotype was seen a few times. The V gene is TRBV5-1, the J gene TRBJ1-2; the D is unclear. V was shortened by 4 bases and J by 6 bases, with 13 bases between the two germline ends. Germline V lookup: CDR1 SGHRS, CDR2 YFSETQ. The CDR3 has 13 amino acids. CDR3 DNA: TGCGCCAGCAGCCCAAGAGACACTCATGGCTACACCTTC. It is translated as CASSPRDTHGYTF. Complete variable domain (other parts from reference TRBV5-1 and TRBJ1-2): KAGVTQTPRYLIKTRGQQVTLSCSPISGHRSVSWYQQTPGQGLQFLFEYFSETQRNKGNFPGRFSGRQFSNSRSEMNVSTLELGDSALYLCASSPRDTHGYTFGSGTRLTVV.

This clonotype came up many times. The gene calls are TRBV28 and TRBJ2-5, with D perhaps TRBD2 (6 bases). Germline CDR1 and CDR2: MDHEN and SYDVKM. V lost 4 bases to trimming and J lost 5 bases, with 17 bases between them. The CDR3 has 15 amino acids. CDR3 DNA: TGTGCCAGCAGTTCCACCTACGGGGGAAGGGAGACCCAGTACTTC. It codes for CASSSTYGGRETQYF.

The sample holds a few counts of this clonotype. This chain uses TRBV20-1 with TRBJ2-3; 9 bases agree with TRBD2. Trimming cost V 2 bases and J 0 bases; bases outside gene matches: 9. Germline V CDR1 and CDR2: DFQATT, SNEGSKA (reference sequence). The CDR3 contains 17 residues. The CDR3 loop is CSARLQREVPSTDTQYF. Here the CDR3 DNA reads TGCAGTGCTAGATTGCAGCGGGAGGTGCCTAGCACAGATACGCAGTATTTT.

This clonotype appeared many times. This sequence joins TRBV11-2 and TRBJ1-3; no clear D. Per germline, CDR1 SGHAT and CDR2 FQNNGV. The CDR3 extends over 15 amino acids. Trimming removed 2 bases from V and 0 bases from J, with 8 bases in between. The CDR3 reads CASSLSGRSGNTIYF. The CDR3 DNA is TGTGCCAGCAGCTTAAGTGGACGCTCTGGAAACACCATATATTTT.